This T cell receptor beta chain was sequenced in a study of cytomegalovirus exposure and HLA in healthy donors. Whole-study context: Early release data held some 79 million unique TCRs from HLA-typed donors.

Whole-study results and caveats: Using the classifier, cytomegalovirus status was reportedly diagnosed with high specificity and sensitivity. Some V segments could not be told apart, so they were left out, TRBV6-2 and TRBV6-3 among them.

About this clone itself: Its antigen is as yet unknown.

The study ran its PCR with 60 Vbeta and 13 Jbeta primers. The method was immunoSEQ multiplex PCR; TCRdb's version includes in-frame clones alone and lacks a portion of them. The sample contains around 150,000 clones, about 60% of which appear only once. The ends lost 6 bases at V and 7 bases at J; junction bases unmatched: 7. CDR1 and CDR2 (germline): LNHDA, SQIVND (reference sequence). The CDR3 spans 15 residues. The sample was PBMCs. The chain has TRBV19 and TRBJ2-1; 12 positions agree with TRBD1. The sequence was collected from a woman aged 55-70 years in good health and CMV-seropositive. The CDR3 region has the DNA TGTGCCAGTAGCGGGACAGGGGGCGCGGGTAATGAGCAGTTCTTC. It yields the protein CASSGTGGAGNEQFF.